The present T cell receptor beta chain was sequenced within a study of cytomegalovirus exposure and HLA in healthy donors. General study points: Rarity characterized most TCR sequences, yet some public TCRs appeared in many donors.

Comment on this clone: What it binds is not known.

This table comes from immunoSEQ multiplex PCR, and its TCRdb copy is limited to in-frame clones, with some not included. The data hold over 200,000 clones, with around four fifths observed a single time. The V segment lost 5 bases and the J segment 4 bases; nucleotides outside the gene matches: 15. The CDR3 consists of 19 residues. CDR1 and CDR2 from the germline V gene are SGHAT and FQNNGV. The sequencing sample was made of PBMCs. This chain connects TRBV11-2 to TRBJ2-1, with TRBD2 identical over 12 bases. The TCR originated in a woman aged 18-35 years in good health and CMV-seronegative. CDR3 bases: TGTGCCAGCAGCCCGGCTAGCGGGAGGGCCTTTCAAGTGTACAATGAGCAGTTCTTC. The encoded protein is CASSPASGRAFQVYNEQFF.